Reported below is one T cell receptor (beta chain). The repertoire was sequenced with immunoSEQ multiplex PCR; TCRdb's copy has only in-frame clones and lacks some. The data hold about 25,000 clones, with roughly 87% observed a single time. Germline lookup yields CDR1 KGHDR and CDR2 SFDVKD. The trim removed 3 bases at V and 4 bases at J, leaving 9 bases unmatched. The CDR3 has 17 residues. This entry belongs to a study of blood T cell repertoires in COVID-19. The J gene is TRBJ2-1, the V gene TRBV24-1; 9 bases line up with TRBD2. Sequenced: peripheral blood. The TCR originated in a human donor with active COVID-19. The donor label of this sample is uncertain. CDR3 loop: CATSDPKSGGHYNEQFF. CDR3 sequence (DNA): TGTGCCACCAGTGATCCGAAAAGCGGGGGGCATTACAATGAGCAGTTCTTC.